One sample yielded the 13 T cell receptor beta chains listed below, sequenced in a study of cytomegalovirus exposure and HLA in healthy donors. In the PCR, 60 Vbeta and 13 Jbeta primers were used. Repertoires were generated with immunoSEQ multiplex PCR, while TCRdb's copy carries only in-frame clones and drops some. The data include tens of thousands of clones; the top ten clones carry about 3.8%. Sequences were obtained from PBMCs. These receptors were collected from a female donor in good health and CMV-seropositive.

This chain uses TRBV28 with TRBJ1-2; 7 nucleotides align to TRBD1. The CDR3 is made up of 14 amino acids. Germline lookup yields CDR1 MDHEN and CDR2 SYDVKM. The ends lost 2 bases at V and 4 bases at J; junction bases unmatched: 4. Here the CDR3 reads CASSLPGQSYGYTF. The DNA of the CDR3 is TGTGCCAGCAGTTTACCGGGACAGAGCTATGGCTACACCTTC.

The chain recombines TRBV15 with TRBJ2-7; the match to TRBD2 covers 7 bases. The CDR3 has 15 amino acids. Germline V CDR1 and CDR2: LNHNV, YYDKDF (reference sequence). J gave up 2 bases and V 1 base, and 5 bases lay outside the gene matches. CDR3 amino acids: CATSRAGGMAYEQYF. The CDR3 DNA reads TGTGCCACCAGCAGAGCCGGGGGGATGGCCTACGAGCAGTACTTC. The full variable domain, rest sourced from reference TRBV15 and TRBJ2-7, is DAMVIQNPRYQVTQFGKPVTLSCSQTLNHNVMYWYQQKSSQAPKLLFHYYDKDFNNEADTPDNFQSRRPNTSFCFLDIRSPGLGDTAMYLCATSRAGGMAYEQYFGPGTRLTVT.

The chain uses TRBV4-3 and TRBJ2-1, with D possibly being TRBD1 (6 bases). CDR3 size: 15 residues. The germline gives CDR1 LGHNA, CDR2 YSLEER. Trimming took 1 base from V and 8 from J, leaving 15 bases between them. CDR3 in amino acids: CASSQARVAGDEQFF. CDR3 sequence (DNA): TGCGCCAGCAGCCAAGCACGGGTTGCAGGGGATGAGCAGTTCTTC.

This chain joins TRBV6-6 and TRBJ2-7, with a weak D call TRBD1 (6 bases). Germline loops: CDR1 MNHNY, CDR2 SVGAGI (reference sequence). V dropped 6 bases and J dropped 3 bases, with 15 bases sitting between them. The CDR3 contains 14 residues. The DNA of the CDR3 is TGTGCCAGCAGCCCCGGGACATCCAACTACGAGCAGTACTTC. It is translated as CASSPGTSNYEQYF.

This chain joins TRBV19 and TRBJ1-1; TRBD1 aligns across 8 bases. The CDR3 spans 18 residues. V gave up 0 bases and J gave up 3 bases; unmatched junction bases: 12. Germline assignment: CDR1 LNHDA and CDR2 SQIVND (reference sequence). The CDR3 loop is CASSIEWGTGSKDTEAFF. CDR3 nucleotide sequence: TGTGCCAGTAGTATAGAATGGGGGACAGGCTCGAAGGACACTGAAGCTTTCTTT. The full variable domain, in which reference TRBV19 and TRBJ1-1 provide the parts outside the CDR3, is DGGITQSPKYLFRKEGQNVTLSCEQNLNHDAMYWYRQDPGQGLRLIYYSQIVNDFQKGDIAEGYSVSREKKESFPLTVTSAQKNPTAFYLCASSIEWGTGSKDTEAFFGQGTRLTVV.

The genes are TRBV9 and TRBJ1-2, with 7 bases lining up with TRBD1. V lost 0 bases to trimming and J lost 6 bases; unmatched junction nucleotides: 5. This CDR3 has 14 residues. CDR1 SGDLS and CDR2 YYNGEE come from the germline V gene. CDR3: CASSVAQGGNGYTF. The CDR3 nucleotides are TGTGCCAGCAGCGTAGCTCAAGGGGGCAATGGCTACACCTTC.

As regards this clone: One junction end disagrees with the germline gene, perhaps due to a read error. This sample also contains other DNA sequences that code for the same CDR3. The chain couples TRBV6-5 to TRBJ1-6; tentative D call: TRBD1 (5 bases). Looked up from germline, CDR1 is MNHEY and CDR2 is SVGAGI. This CDR3 region has 15 residues. The CDR3 nucleotides are TGTGCCAGCAGTTACGGGGGGTCCTATAATTCACCCCTACACTTT. It codes for CASSYGGSYNSPLHF.

The V and J genes are TRBV5-6 and TRBJ2-3; TRBD2 matches at 8 bases. The CDR3 spans 14 residues. Trimming cost V 5 bases and J 5 bases; bases outside gene matches: 7. Germline V CDR1 and CDR2: SGHDT, YYEEEE. Here the CDR3 reads CASSSSGAGDTQYF. In DNA, the CDR3 is TGTGCCAGCAGTAGTAGCGGGGCAGGAGATACGCAGTATTTT.

The gene calls are TRBV28 and TRBJ2-7; D remains unclear. CDR3 length: 11 amino acids. V lost 3 bases to trimming and J lost 6 bases, with 6 bases between them. CDR1 MDHEN and CDR2 SYDVKM come from the germline V gene. CDR3 nucleotides: TGTGCCAGCAGTTTCTCTTCCGAGCAGTACTTC. This codes for CASSFSSEQYF.

The J gene is TRBJ2-7, the V gene TRBV6-5; a possible D gene is TRBD2 (6 bases). CDR3 length: 12 residues. The germline CDR1 and CDR2 sequences are MNHEY and SVGAGI. V lost 5 bases and J lost 6, with 11 bases in between. The CDR3 nucleotides are TGTGCCAGCAGTACCGGGACTCTCGAGCAGTACTTC. Translation gives CASSTGTLEQYF.

J is TRBJ1-1 and V is TRBV6-5, with 9 bases lining up with TRBD1. J lost 5 bases, V lost 6 bases, and 7 bases had no gene match. The CDR3 contains 14 residues. CDR1 is MNHEY, CDR2 SVGAGI, per germline. In nucleotides, the CDR3 is TGTGCCAGCAGCCCCAACAGGGGGCGTACTGAAGCTTTCTTT. This sequence encodes CASSPNRGRTEAFF.

The genes are TRBV19 and TRBJ2-5, with 8 bases matching TRBD1. The germline CDR1 and CDR2 sequences are LNHDA and SQIVND (reference sequence). The CDR3 sequence is 16 residues long. J was trimmed by 7 bases and V by 5 bases; bases with no gene match: 15. CDR3 DNA sequence: TGTGCCAGTAGTGGCCGGATCGGCAGGGGGCAGGGGACCCAGTACTTC. It translates to CASSGRIGRGQGTQYF.

The chain is built from TRBV18 and TRBJ2-7; 8 bases line up with TRBD1. CDR1 KGHSH and CDR2 LQKENI come from the germline V gene. The CDR3 is 16 amino acids. J gave up 7 bases and V 8 bases, and 19 bases lay outside the gene matches. The CDR3 spells CASTELGQGGAGEQYF. The CDR3, as DNA: TGTGCCAGCACCGAATTAGGACAGGGCGGGGCGGGAGAGCAGTACTTC.